These T cell receptor beta chains were read from a single sample in a study of T cell repertoires in cytomegalovirus infection. TCRdb independently ran MiXCR on the reads; one entry per CDR3 protein. The table records around 800,000 distinct CDR3 sequences, less than 35% of them present only once. The antigens for these receptors are not known. This material consisted of cultured CD8+ T cells from PBMCs, taken from culture after CMV antigen stimulation. These receptors were collected from a human donor in good health (CMV status not recorded). Some clones in this sample may be carry-over from other donors' samples. The CDR3 runs from the conserved cysteine through the conserved F or W. D genes are given only for firm matches. Only some rows state a clone size, as once, few, many or a class for expanded clones.

J: TRBJ1-1; D: NA; V: TRBV7-2; size: NA; CDR3: CASSSAASEAFF; DNA: TGTGCCAGCAGCTCCGCTGCCTCTGAAGCTTTCTTT
J: TRBJ2-6; D: NA; V: TRBV25-1; size: NA; CDR3: CASSRQRAAAGANVLTF; DNA: TGTGCCAGCAGCCGACAACGGGCGGCGGCTGGGGCCAACGTCCTGACTTTC
J: TRBJ1-2; D: TRBD1; V: TRBV10-3; size: NA; CDR3: CAISEGTGGFYGYTF; DNA: TGTGCCATCAGTGAAGGGACAGGGGGCTTCTATGGCTACACCTTC
J: TRBJ2-5; D: TRBD2; V: TRBV15; size: few; CDR3: CATSEGGDQETQYF; DNA: TGTGCCACCAGCGAGGGAGGGGATCAAGAGACCCAGTACTTC
J: TRBJ2-1; D: NA; V: TRBV28; size: NA; CDR3: CASSKTWANYNEQFF; DNA: TGTGCCAGCAGTAAAACTTGGGCCAACTACAATGAGCAGTTCTTC
J: TRBJ1-1; D: NA; V: TRBV7-9; size: few; CDR3: CASSDYGGTEAFF; DNA: TGTGCCAGCAGCGACTACGGAGGAACTGAAGCTTTCTTT
J: TRBJ2-4; D: TRBD2; V: TRBV7-8; size: many; CDR3: CASSETSGGAAKNIQYF; DNA: TGTGCCAGCAGCGAGACTAGCGGGGGGGCCGCCAAAAACATTCAGTACTTC
J: TRBJ2-7; D: NA; V: TRBV11-3; size: NA; CDR3: CASSLAVDREQYF; DNA: TGTGCCAGCAGCTTAGCTGTGGACCGCGAGCAGTACTTC
J: TRBJ1-1; D: TRBD1; V: TRBV7-6; size: many; CDR3: CASSRTQGADSTEAFF; DNA: TGTGCCAGCAGCCGAACACAGGGGGCGGATAGCACTGAAGCTTTCTTT
J: TRBJ2-3; D: NA; V: TRBV12-5; size: few; CDR3: CASGLWGNTDTQYF; DNA: TGTGCTAGTGGTTTGTGGGGAAACACAGATACGCAGTATTTT
J: TRBJ2-7; D: TRBD2; V: TRBV11-2; size: NA; CDR3: CANSLDLGLAGAYEQYF; DNA: TGTGCCAACAGCTTAGATTTAGGACTAGCGGGGGCCTACGAGCAGTACTTC
J: TRBJ1-6; D: NA; V: TRBV18; size: NA; CDR3: CASAEGGGSYNSPLHF; DNA: TGTGCCAGCGCCGAGGGGGGGGGCTCCTATAATTCACCCCTCCACTTT
J: TRBJ1-5; D: NA; V: TRBV25-1; size: NA; CDR3: CASSEWAGQPQHF; DNA: TGTGCCAGCAGTGAATGGGCCGGCCAGCCCCAGCATTTT
J: TRBJ1-4; D: NA; V: TRBV4-3; size: NA; CDR3: CASSQDQLGEKLFF; DNA: TGCGCCAGCAGCCAAGATCAACTCGGAGAAAAACTGTTTTTT
J: TRBJ1-5; D: NA; V: TRBV7-6; size: NA; CDR3: CASSPKTWGQQPQHF; DNA: TGTGCCAGCAGCCCCAAAACCTGGGGGCAACAGCCCCAGCATTTT